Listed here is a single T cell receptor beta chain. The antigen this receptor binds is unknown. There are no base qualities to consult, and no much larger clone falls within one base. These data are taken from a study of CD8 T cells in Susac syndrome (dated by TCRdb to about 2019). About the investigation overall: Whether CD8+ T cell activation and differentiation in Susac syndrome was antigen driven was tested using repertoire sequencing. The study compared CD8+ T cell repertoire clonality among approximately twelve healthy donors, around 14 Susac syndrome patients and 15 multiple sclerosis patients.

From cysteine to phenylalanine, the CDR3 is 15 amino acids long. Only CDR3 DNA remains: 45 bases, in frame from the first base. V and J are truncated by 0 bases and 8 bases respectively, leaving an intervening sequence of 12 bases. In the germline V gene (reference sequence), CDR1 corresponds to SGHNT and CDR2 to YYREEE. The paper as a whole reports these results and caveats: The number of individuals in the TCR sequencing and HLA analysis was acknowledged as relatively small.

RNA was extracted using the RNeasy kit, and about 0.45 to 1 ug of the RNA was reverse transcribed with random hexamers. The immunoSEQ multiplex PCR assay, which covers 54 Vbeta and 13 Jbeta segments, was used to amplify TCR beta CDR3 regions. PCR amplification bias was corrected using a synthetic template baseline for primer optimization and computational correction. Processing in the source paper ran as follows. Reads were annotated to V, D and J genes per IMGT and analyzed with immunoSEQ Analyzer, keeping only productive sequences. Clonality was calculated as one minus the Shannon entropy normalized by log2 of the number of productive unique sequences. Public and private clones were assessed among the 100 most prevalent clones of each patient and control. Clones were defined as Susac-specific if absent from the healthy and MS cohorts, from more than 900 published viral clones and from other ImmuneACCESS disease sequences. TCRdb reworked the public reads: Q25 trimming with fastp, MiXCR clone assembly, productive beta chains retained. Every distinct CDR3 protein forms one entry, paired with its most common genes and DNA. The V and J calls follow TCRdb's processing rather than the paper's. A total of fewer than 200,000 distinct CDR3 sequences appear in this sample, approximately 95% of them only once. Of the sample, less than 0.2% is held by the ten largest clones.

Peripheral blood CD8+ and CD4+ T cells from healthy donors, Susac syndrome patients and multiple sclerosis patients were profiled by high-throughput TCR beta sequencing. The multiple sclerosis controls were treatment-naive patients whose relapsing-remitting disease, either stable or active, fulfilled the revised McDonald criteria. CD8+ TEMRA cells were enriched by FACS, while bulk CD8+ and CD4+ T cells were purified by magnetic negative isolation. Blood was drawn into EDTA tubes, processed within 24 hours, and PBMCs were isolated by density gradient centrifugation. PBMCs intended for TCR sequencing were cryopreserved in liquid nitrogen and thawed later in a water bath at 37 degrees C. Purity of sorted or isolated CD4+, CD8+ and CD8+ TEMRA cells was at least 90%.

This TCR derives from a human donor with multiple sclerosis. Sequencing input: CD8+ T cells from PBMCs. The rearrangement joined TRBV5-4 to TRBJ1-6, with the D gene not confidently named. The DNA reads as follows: TGTGCCAGCAGCTTGGGTGGGAATTTGGATTCACCCCTCCACTTT. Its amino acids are CASSLGGNLDSPLHF.